This T cell receptor beta chain is drawn from a study of blood T cells in healthy people across ages. V lost 3 bases and J 13 bases, leaving 25 bases between the germline ends. Germline CDR1 reads LGHDT; CDR2 reads YNNKEL (reference sequence). CDR3 length equals 16 residues. Points on this clonotype: A single base separates this from a much larger clone, so it may be a read error.

Using a J-beta primer mix together with a sample-barcoded 5' primer, a second PCR was run for 7 to 11 cycles. TCRdb passed the 5' RACE reads through MiXCR, listing each CDR3 protein once. The data show hundreds of thousands of distinct CDR3 sequences, about 28% seen once. The material sequenced was blood. This sequence originates from a woman over 75 in good health. This sequence joins TRBV3-1 and TRBJ2-4, with D tentatively TRBD2 (7 bases). The CDR3 sequence is CASSHSGRGPHNEQYF. The CDR3 DNA reads TGTGCCAGCAGCCACTCCGGGCGGGGGCCCCACAATGAGCAGTACTTC.